This TCR beta chain was sequenced for a study of T cells after yellow fever vaccination. TCRdb redid the calling of the 5' RACE reads with MiXCR, one entry per CDR3 protein. The sample has some 250,000 distinct CDR3 sequences, about 3.5% seen once. CDR1 MRHNA and CDR2 SNTAGT come from the germline V gene. The CDR3 length is 18 residues. V dropped 5 bases and J dropped 2; count of bases not matched to a gene: 11. This clonotype was observed a handful of times. The chain recombines TRBV6-4 with TRBJ2-4, with 11 bases fitting TRBD2. This TCR derives from a man younger than 30 who received the YFV17D yellow fever vaccine. The source was PBMCs, collected 15 days after the yellow fever booster vaccination. The CDR3 DNA sequence: TGTGCCAGCAGTTCACCCCGTACTAGCGGGGGCACCAAAAACATTCAGTACTTC. Encoded protein: CASSSPRTSGGTKNIQYF.